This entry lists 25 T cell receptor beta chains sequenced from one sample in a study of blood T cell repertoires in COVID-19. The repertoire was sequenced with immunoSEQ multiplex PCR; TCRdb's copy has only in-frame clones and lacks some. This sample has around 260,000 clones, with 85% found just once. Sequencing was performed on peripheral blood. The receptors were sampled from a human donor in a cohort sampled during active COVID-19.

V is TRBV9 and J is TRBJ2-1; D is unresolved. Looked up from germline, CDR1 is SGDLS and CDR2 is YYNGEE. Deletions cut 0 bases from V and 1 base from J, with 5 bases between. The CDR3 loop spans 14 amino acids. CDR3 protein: CASSVVGSYNEQFF. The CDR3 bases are TGTGCCAGCAGCGTAGTCGGTTCCTACAATGAGCAGTTCTTC.

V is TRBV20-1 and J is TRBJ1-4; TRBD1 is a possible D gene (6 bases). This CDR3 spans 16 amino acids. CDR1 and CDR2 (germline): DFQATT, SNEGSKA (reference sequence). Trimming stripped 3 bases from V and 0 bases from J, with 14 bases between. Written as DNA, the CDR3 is TGCAGTGCTAGTGTACAGGGCTGGTCAACTAATGAAAAACTGTTTTTT. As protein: CSASVQGWSTNEKLFF.

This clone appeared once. DNA for the CDR3: TGTGCCAGCAGCTGGGACAGGGGGCAGGGAGGCAATCAGCCCCAGCATTTT. As protein: CASSWDRGQGGNQPQHF. The chain links TRBV6-2 or TRBV6-3 to TRBJ1-5; 12 bases map to TRBD1. The germline V gene has CDR1 MNHEY and CDR2 SVGEGT. This CDR3 is 17 amino acids long. The ends lost 6 bases at V and 2 bases at J; junction bases unmatched: 8.

CDR3 nucleotide sequence: TGTGCCAGCAGCCTCCTAGCGGGAGGGCTTAATGAGCAGTTCTTC. Its translation is CASSLLAGGLNEQFF. The V gene is TRBV7-2, the J gene TRBJ2-1; TRBD2 aligns across 12 bases. The germline V gene encodes CDR1 SGHTA and CDR2 FQGNSA. After removal of 5 bases from V and 7 bases from J, the junction contained 6 bases not matched to a gene. There are 15 residues in the CDR3.

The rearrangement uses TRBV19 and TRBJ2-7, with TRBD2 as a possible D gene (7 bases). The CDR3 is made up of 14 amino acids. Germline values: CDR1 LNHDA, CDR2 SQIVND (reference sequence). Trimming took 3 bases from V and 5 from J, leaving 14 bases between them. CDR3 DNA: TGTGCCAGTAGTATGAGGGGGAGGGAGCACGAGCAGTACTTC. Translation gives CASSMRGREHEQYF.

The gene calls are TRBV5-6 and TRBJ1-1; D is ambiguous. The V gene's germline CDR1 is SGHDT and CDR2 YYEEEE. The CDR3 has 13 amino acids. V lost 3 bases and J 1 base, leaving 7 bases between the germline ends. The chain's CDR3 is CASSSRRNTEAFF. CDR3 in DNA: TGTGCCAGCAGCTCCCGGAGGAACACTGAAGCTTTCTTT.

CDR3 in DNA: TGTGCCAGTAGCCGGACAAACTCTGGAAACACCATATATTTT. Residues: CASSRTNSGNTIYF. The chain is built from TRBV19 and TRBJ1-3; D is possibly TRBD1 (5 bases). Germline CDR1 reads LNHDA; CDR2 reads SQIVND (reference sequence). V was shortened by 6 bases and J by 0 bases, with 9 bases between the two germline ends. This CDR3 contains 14 residues. Full variable domain (rest looked up from reference TRBV19 and TRBJ1-3): DGGITQSPKYLFRKEGQNVTLSCEQNLNHDAMYWYRQDPGQGLRLIYYSQIVNDFQKGDIAEGYSVSREKKESFPLTVTSAQKNPTAFYLCASSRTNSGNTIYFGEGSWLTVV.

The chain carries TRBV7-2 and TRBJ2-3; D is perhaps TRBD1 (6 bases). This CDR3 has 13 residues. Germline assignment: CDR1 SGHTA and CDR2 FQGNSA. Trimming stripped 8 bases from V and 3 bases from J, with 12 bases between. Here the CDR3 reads CASGIRGTDTQYF. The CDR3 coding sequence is TGTGCCAGCGGTATCAGGGGTACAGATACGCAGTATTTT.

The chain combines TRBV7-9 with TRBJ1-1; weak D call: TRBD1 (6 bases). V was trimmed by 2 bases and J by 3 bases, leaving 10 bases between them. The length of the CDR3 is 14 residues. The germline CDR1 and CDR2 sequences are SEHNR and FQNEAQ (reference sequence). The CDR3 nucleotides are TGTGCCAGCAGCTTAACCGGGGGGCACACTGAAGCTTTCTTT. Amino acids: CASSLTGGHTEAFF. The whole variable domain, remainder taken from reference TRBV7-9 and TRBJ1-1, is DTGVSQNPRHKITKRGQNVTFRCDPISEHNRLYWYRQTLGQGPEFLTYFQNEAQLEKSRLLSDRFSAERPKGSFSTLEIQRTEQGDSAMYLCASSLTGGHTEAFFGQGTRLTVV.

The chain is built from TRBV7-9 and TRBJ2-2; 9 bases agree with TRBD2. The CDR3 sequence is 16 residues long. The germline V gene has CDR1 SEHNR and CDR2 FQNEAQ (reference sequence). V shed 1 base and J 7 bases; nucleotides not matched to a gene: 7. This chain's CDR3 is CASSLGPSGIIGELFF. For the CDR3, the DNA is TGTGCCAGCAGCTTAGGCCCTAGCGGGATAATCGGGGAGCTGTTTTTT.

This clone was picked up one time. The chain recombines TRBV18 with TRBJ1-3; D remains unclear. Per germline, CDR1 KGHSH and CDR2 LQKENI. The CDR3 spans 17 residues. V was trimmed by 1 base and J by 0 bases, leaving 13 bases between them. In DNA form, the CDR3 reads TGTGCCAGCTCACCACTTACCAGCGTATCCTCTGGAAACACCATATATTTT. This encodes CASSPLTSVSSGNTIYF.

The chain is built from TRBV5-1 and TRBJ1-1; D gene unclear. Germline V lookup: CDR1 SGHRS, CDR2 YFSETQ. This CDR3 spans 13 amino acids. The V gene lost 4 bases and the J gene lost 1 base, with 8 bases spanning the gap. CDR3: CASSNRENTEAFF. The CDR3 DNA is TGCGCCAGCAGCAATAGAGAGAACACTGAAGCTTTCTTT.

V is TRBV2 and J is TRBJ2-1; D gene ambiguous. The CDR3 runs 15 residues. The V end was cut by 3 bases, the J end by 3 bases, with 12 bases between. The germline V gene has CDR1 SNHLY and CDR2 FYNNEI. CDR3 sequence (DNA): TGTGCCAGCAGTGAGTACCCCGCGGACTACAATGAGCAGTTCTTC. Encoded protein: CASSEYPADYNEQFF.

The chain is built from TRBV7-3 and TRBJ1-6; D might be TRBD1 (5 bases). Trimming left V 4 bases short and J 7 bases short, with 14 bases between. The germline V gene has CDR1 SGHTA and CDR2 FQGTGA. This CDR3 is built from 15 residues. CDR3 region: CASSSRAGWNSPLHF. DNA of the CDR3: TGTGCCAGCAGCTCCAGGGCAGGGTGGAATTCACCCCTCCACTTT.

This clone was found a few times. The CDR3 DNA reads as TGTGCCTGGTGTACGGGGGGCGCCACAGATACGCAGTATTTT. It yields the protein CAWCTGGATDTQYF. The genes are TRBV30 and TRBJ2-3; TRBD2 is a possible D gene (7 bases). Trimming removed 5 bases from V and 2 bases from J, with 14 bases in between. Germline lookup yields CDR1 GTSNPN and CDR2 SVGIG (reference sequence). The length of the CDR3 is 14 residues. The variable domain in full, completed from reference TRBV30 and TRBJ2-3, reads SQTIHQWPATLVQPVGSPLSLECTVEGTSNPNLYWYRQAAGRGLQLLFYSVGIGQISSEVPQNLSASRPQDRQFILSSKKLLLSDSGFYLCAWCTGGATDTQYFGPGTRLTVL.

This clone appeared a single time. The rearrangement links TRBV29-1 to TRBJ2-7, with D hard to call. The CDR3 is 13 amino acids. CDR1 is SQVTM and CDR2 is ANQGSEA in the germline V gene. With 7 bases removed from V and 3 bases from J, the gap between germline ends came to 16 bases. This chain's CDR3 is CSGSSGTDYEQYF. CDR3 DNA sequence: TGCAGCGGTAGCAGTGGAACGGACTACGAGCAGTACTTC.

CDR3 protein: CATSDPLGNQPQHF. In DNA, the CDR3 is TGTGCCACCAGTGATCCCCTTGGCAATCAGCCCCAGCATTTT. The chain joins TRBV24-1 to TRBJ1-5; D gene uncertain. The CDR3 consists of 14 residues. V gave up 3 bases and J gave up 2 bases, with 7 bases separating them. Looked up from germline, CDR1 is KGHDR and CDR2 is SFDVKD.

CDR3 in amino acids: CASSVGQLNYGYTF. In DNA, the CDR3 is TGTGCCAGCAGCGTTGGACAGCTGAACTATGGCTACACCTTC. The chain uses TRBV9 and TRBJ1-2; weak D call: TRBD1 (6 bases). The CDR3 is 14 amino acids. Germline assignment: CDR1 SGDLS and CDR2 YYNGEE. Trimming took off 2 bases at V and 2 bases at J, with 10 bases between the two ends.

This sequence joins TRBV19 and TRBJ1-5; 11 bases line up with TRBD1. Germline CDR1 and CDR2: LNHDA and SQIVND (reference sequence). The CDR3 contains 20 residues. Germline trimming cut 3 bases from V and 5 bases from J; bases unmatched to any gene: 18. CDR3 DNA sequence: TGTGCCAGTAGTATGCTTAGGACAGGGGGCGCCCCTTTAGTCTATCAGCCCCAGCATTTT. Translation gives CASSMLRTGGAPLVYQPQHF.

CDR3: CASSFQGSEQYF. CDR3 sequence (DNA): TGCGCCAGCAGCTTTCAGGGCTCCGAGCAGTACTTC. J is TRBJ2-7 and V is TRBV5-1, with a possible D match to TRBD1 (5 bases). Germline loops: CDR1 SGHRS, CDR2 YFSETQ. The CDR3 runs 12 residues. Trimming cost V 2 bases and J 6 bases, with 9 bases left between them.

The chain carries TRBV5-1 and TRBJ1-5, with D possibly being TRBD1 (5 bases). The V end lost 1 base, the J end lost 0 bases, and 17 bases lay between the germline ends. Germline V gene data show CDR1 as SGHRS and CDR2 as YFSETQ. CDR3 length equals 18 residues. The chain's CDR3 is CASSLRAGAHFSNQPQHF. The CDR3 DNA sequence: TGCGCCAGCAGCTTGCGAGCTGGGGCCCACTTTAGCAATCAGCCCCAGCATTTT.

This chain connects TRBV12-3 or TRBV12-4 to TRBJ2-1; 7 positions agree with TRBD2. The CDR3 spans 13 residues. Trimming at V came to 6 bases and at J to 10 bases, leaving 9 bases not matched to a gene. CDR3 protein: CASSRWSGGEQFF. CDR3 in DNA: TGTGCCAGCAGCCGCTGGTCGGGGGGAGAGCAGTTCTTC.

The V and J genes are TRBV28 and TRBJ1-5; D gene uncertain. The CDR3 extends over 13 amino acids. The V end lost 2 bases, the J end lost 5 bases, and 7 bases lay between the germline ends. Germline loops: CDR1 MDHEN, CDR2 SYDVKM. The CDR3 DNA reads TGTGCCAGCAGTTTACAGACTTATCAGCCCCAGCATTTT. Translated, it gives CASSLQTYQPQHF. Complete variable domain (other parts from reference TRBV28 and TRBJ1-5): DVKVTQSSRYLVKRTGEKVFLECVQDMDHENMFWYRQDPGLGLRLIYFSYDVKMKEKGDIPEGYSVSREKKERFSLILESASTNQTSMYLCASSLQTYQPQHFGDGTRLSIL.

CDR3 DNA: TGTGCCAGCTCACCACCTAGCGGGAGTTCTTCTGAGCAGTTCTTC. It translates to CASSPPSGSSSEQFF. V and J are TRBV18 and TRBJ2-1; TRBD2 matches 9 bases. In germline, CDR1 is KGHSH, CDR2 LQKENI. The V and J ends lost 0 bases and 9 bases, in that order; junction bases with no gene match: 6. The CDR3 is made up of 15 amino acids.

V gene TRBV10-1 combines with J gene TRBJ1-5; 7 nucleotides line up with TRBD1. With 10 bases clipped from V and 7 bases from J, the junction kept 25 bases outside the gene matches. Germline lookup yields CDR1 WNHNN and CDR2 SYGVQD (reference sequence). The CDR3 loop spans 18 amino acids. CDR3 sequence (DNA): TGCGCCAACTCACCTGACAGGGTAAAAGGGGTGACTGACCAGCCCCAGCATTTT. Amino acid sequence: CANSPDRVKGVTDQPQHF.